Each of the 31 T cell receptor beta chains below was sequenced from the same sample in a study of T cell changes during pregnancy in multiple sclerosis. Produced via immunoSEQ multiplex PCR; TCRdb's table is partial and in-frame only. The sample shows 40,000 to 50,000 clones, 90% of them seen only once. The sample was CD8+ T cells from peripheral blood mononuclear cells, taken in the first trimester of pregnancy. The origin of the receptors is a female donor with multiple sclerosis, enrolled in a pregnancy study.

Only a few counts were recorded for this clone. CDR3 in amino acids: CASSGHSGRAAEQYF. The CDR3 region has the DNA TGTGCCAGCAGTGGTCATAGCGGGAGGGCCGCCGAGCAGTACTTC. The gene calls are TRBV25-1 and TRBJ2-7; 11 nucleotides match TRBD2. Germline CDR1 MGHDK, CDR2 SYGVNS. There are 15 residues in the CDR3. V was clipped by 4 bases and J by 6 bases; unmatched bases: 8.

The table lists this clone with a count of one. V and J are TRBV30 and TRBJ1-3; 7 positions match TRBD1. Germline V gives CDR1 GTSNPN, CDR2 SVGIG (reference sequence). The V segment lost 2 bases and the J segment 2 bases; nucleotides outside the gene matches: 3. The CDR3 sequence is 14 residues long. CDR3 loop: CAWSITGAGNTIYF. CDR3 DNA sequence: TGTGCCTGGAGTATTACAGGGGCTGGAAACACCATATATTTT.

On this clone itself: One end of the junction is discordant with germline, which a read error may explain. CDR3 protein: CSVDGFGLAGAARFDF. Written as DNA, the CDR3 is TGCAGCGTTGATGGCTTTGGACTAGCGGGAGCCGCCAGGTTTGATTTT. The chain uses TRBV29-1 and TRBJ2-3; TRBD2 agrees at 13 bases. The CDR3 contains 16 residues. Germline values: CDR1 SQVTM, CDR2 ANQGSEA.

The chain carries TRBV19 and TRBJ2-7; 9 bases are a match to TRBD1. V lost 5 bases to trimming and J lost 5 bases; unmatched junction nucleotides: 7. The CDR3 covers 14 residues. Germline loops: CDR1 LNHDA, CDR2 SQIVND (reference sequence). In nucleotides, the CDR3 is TGTGCCAGTAGTGGACAGGGGCCAACGAACGAGCAGTACTTC. It codes for CASSGQGPTNEQYF.

This chain connects TRBV28 to TRBJ2-2, with 7 nucleotides matching TRBD2. Germline CDR1 and CDR2: MDHEN and SYDVKM. There are 17 residues in the CDR3. After removal of 1 base from V and 8 bases from J, the junction contained 13 bases not matched to a gene. CDR3 sequence reads: CASSLFPTSGARGELFF. For the CDR3, the DNA is TGTGCCAGCAGTTTATTCCCGACGAGCGGGGCGCGAGGGGAGCTGTTTTTT.

This chain uses TRBV9 with TRBJ2-1; D not certain. Germline CDR1 and CDR2: SGDLS and YYNGEE. V lost 0 bases and J lost 11, with 15 bases in between. The CDR3 has 14 amino acids. The CDR3 spells CASSVAAGPDQQFF. Written as DNA, the CDR3 is TGTGCCAGCAGCGTAGCGGCAGGTCCGGATCAGCAGTTCTTC.

The rearrangement uses TRBV5-1 and TRBJ2-7; maybe TRBD1 (6 bases). V shed 4 bases and J shed 1 base, with 27 bases lying between them. This CDR3 comprises 19 residues. Germline CDR1 is SGHRS and CDR2 is YFSETQ. The CDR3 nucleotides are TGCGCCAGCAGCCTCCCCTCCGAGGGGGACCAGGTTTATTCCTACGAGCAGTACTTC. This codes for CASSLPSEGDQVYSYEQYF.

The chain uses TRBV25-1 and TRBJ2-7; 8 bases agree with TRBD1. With V trimmed by 11 bases and J by 5 bases, 14 bases remained unmatched. This CDR3 has 14 amino acids. Germline values: CDR1 MGHDK, CDR2 SYGVNS. The CDR3, as DNA: TGTGCCGTAGACAGGGGCTTTTATTTCGACGAGCAGTACTTC. Its translation is CAVDRGFYFDEQYF.

This chain uses TRBV5-4 with TRBJ2-3, with 12 bases fitting TRBD2. The CDR3 sequence is 16 residues long. With 2 bases clipped from V and 6 bases from J, the junction kept 7 bases outside the gene matches. Per germline, CDR1 SGHNT and CDR2 YYREEE (reference sequence). DNA for the CDR3: TGTGCCAGCAGCTTTCGACTAGCGGGAGAATCGGATACGCAGTATTTT. Its protein product is CASSFRLAGESDTQYF.

The genes are TRBV30 and TRBJ1-1; D is unclear. The ends were cut back, 2 bases at V and 1 base at J, with 8 bases in the middle. CDR3 length: 13 amino acids. Germline V lookup: CDR1 GTSNPN, CDR2 SVGIG (reference sequence). The CDR3 region has the DNA TGTGCCTGGAGTTACGGAGGGAACACTGAAGCTTTCTTT. It yields the protein CAWSYGGNTEAFF.

V usage is TRBV19 and J usage is TRBJ2-1; TRBD2 might be the D (5 bases). V was cut by 9 bases and J by 7 bases, with 16 bases left in between. There are 13 residues in the CDR3. The germline CDR1 and CDR2 sequences are LNHDA and SQIVND (reference sequence). CDR3 amino acids: CASNTGSINEQFF. The CDR3 nucleotides read TGTGCCAGCAATACGGGATCGATAAATGAGCAGTTCTTC.

The chain uses TRBV21-1 and TRBJ2-7; the D call of TRBD2 is as the table states it, not checked on the DNA. TRBV21-1 is classified as a pseudogene. This CDR3 is 16 amino acids long. The CDR3 is CASKTTARIRLYEQYF. CDR3 nucleotide sequence: TGTGCCAGCAAAACTACGGCGAGGATACGACTTTACGAGCAGTACTTC.

This clone was seen a single time. The chain carries TRBV5-1 and TRBJ2-6, with D possibly TRBD2 on 6 matching bases. The CDR3 extends over 16 amino acids. The V end was cut by 4 bases, the J end by 0 bases, with 11 bases between. Germline V gene lookup returns CDR1 SGHRS and CDR2 YFSETQ. Here the CDR3 DNA reads TGCGCCAGCAGCCCGGGGGATCTCTCTGGGGCCAACGTCCTGACTTTC. Its protein is CASSPGDLSGANVLTF.

The genes are TRBV7-7 and TRBJ2-3, with 7 bases matching TRBD1. The CDR3 totals 15 residues. The V gene's germline CDR1 is SSHAT and CDR2 FNYEAQ (reference sequence). J gave up 2 bases and V 5 bases, and 7 bases lay outside the gene matches. CDR3 in amino acids: CASSQGTDHTDTQYF. In nucleotides, the CDR3 is TGTGCCAGCAGCCAAGGGACAGACCACACAGATACGCAGTATTTT.

The V and J genes are TRBV9 and TRBJ1-1, with TRBD1 matching over 9 bases. The CDR3 is made up of 14 amino acids. Germline lookup yields CDR1 SGDLS and CDR2 YYNGEE. Trimming cost V 3 bases and J 3 bases; bases outside gene matches: 3. CDR3 sequence reads: CASSEWTGDTEAFF. DNA of the CDR3: TGTGCCAGCAGCGAATGGACAGGGGACACTGAAGCTTTCTTT.

The rearrangement links TRBV4-1 to TRBJ1-1, with 8 nucleotides matching TRBD1. Per germline, CDR1 MGHRA and CDR2 YSYEKL. J gave up 3 bases and V 1 base, and 7 bases lay outside the gene matches. CDR3 length equals 16 residues. CDR3 sequence reads: CASSQVSGGSDTEAFF. The CDR3 nucleotides read TGCGCCAGCAGCCAAGTGTCAGGGGGCTCGGACACTGAAGCTTTCTTT.

The chain carries TRBV19 and TRBJ2-7, with D possibly TRBD2 on 6 matching bases. CDR3 length: 12 residues. Germline V lookup: CDR1 LNHDA, CDR2 SQIVND (reference sequence). Trimming left V 11 bases short and J 2 bases short, with 13 bases between. The CDR3 DNA reads TGTGCCTCAGCGGGCGGCACCTACGAGCAGTACTTC. Its translation: CASAGGTYEQYF.

This chain joins TRBV7-9 and TRBJ2-7; a weak D match, TRBD1 (5 bases). Trimming took off 1 base at V and 5 bases at J, with 6 bases between the two ends. Germline-derived CDR1 and CDR2 are SEHNR and FQNEAQ (reference sequence). CDR3 size: 12 residues. CDR3 sequence: CASSLGQNEQYF. The CDR3 DNA sequence: TGTGCCAGCAGCTTAGGACAGAACGAGCAGTACTTC.

The rearrangement uses TRBV11-3 and TRBJ2-1; D may be TRBD2 (6 bases). The CDR3 is made up of 17 amino acids. V shed 5 bases and J shed 0 bases, with 17 bases lying between them. Germline values: CDR1 SGHNT, CDR2 YENEEA. The CDR3 sequence: CASSPPWVRGSYNEQFF. The CDR3 DNA is TGTGCCAGCAGCCCACCCTGGGTGCGGGGCTCCTACAATGAGCAGTTCTTC.

V usage is TRBV12-5 and J usage is TRBJ2-1, with 7 bases fitting TRBD2. The V segment lost 4 bases and the J segment 4 bases; nucleotides outside the gene matches: 7. CDR3 size: 15 residues. CDR1 and CDR2 (germline): LGHNT, FRNRAP. The CDR3 protein is CASGSVGEGYNEQFF. DNA of the CDR3: TGTGCTAGTGGTTCAGTCGGGGAGGGGTACAATGAGCAGTTCTTC.

With regard to this clone: Because the CDR3's place on the DNA is in doubt, the DNA is left out and the CDR3 is given as listed by TCRdb. CDR3 sequence: CASSKWWGQGSSQPQHF. The chain carries TRBV21-1 and TRBJ1-5; the table's D call, TRBD1, was not checked against the DNA. TRBV21-1 counts as a pseudogene. The CDR3 length equals 17 residues, ends included.

The chain carries TRBV4-1 and TRBJ2-7; D may be TRBD1 (5 bases). CDR1 and CDR2 from the germline V gene are MGHRA and YSYEKL. Trimming took 1 base from V and 0 from J, leaving 16 bases between them. There are 17 residues in the CDR3. DNA for the CDR3: TGCGCCAGCAGCCAAGGGACACTCCGATCCCCCTCCTACGAGCAGTACTTC. It specifies CASSQGTLRSPSYEQYF.

The rearrangement joins TRBV28 to TRBJ1-5; 8 bases fit TRBD1. This CDR3 contains 16 residues. V lost 2 bases and J lost 4; bases outside the gene matches: 7. The germline V gene has CDR1 MDHEN and CDR2 SYDVKM. Here the CDR3 reads CASSLVDRVGNQPQHF. The CDR3 nucleotides read TGTGCCAGCAGTTTAGTGGACAGGGTAGGAAATCAGCCCCAGCATTTT. The variable domain in full, completed from reference TRBV28 and TRBJ1-5, reads DVKVTQSSRYLVKRTGEKVFLECVQDMDHENMFWYRQDPGLGLRLIYFSYDVKMKEKGDIPEGYSVSREKKERFSLILESASTNQTSMYLCASSLVDRVGNQPQHFGDGTRLSIL.

This CDR3 is CASSSRAGGHRGYTF. The CDR3 nucleotides are TGTGCCAGCAGTTCCCGGGCAGGAGGGCATAGGGGCTACACCTTC. J is TRBJ1-2 and V is TRBV27; no reliable D call. In germline, CDR1 is MNHEY, CDR2 SMNVEV (reference sequence). This CDR3 region has 15 residues. V gave up 4 bases and J gave up 8 bases, with 20 bases separating them.

J is TRBJ2-7 and V is TRBV6-5; TRBD2 matches 10 bases. This CDR3 region has 15 residues. The germline V gene encodes CDR1 MNHEY and CDR2 SVGAGI. After removal of 4 bases from V and 2 bases from J, the junction contained 5 bases not matched to a gene. As DNA, the CDR3 is TGTGCCAGCAGTTCCCGGACTAGCGGAGCCTACGAGCAGTACTTC. It specifies CASSSRTSGAYEQYF.

The table lists this clone with a count of one. The gene calls are TRBV5-4 and TRBJ2-2; 12 bases align to TRBD2. The CDR3 has 17 amino acids. The V gene's germline CDR1 is SGHNT and CDR2 YYREEE (reference sequence). The V gene end was trimmed by 3 bases and the J gene end by 7 bases; junction bases not matched to a gene: 10. The CDR3: CASSSSTSGGPGGELFF. The CDR3 DNA is TGTGCCAGCAGCTCCTCGACTAGCGGGGGCCCCGGCGGGGAGCTGTTTTTT.

The chain employs TRBV27 and TRBJ2-1; 9 positions match TRBD2. CDR3 length: 11 amino acids. J was trimmed by 8 bases and V by 11 bases; bases with no gene match: 4. Germline-derived CDR1 and CDR2 are MNHEY and SMNVEV (reference sequence). This chain's CDR3 is CAAGGGYEQFF. Here the CDR3 DNA reads TGTGCCGCGGGGGGGGGCTATGAGCAGTTCTTC.

The chain carries TRBV2 and TRBJ1-4; 9 positions match TRBD1. J gave up 3 bases and V 5 bases, and 10 bases lay outside the gene matches. The CDR3 runs to 17 residues. Germline-derived CDR1 and CDR2 are SNHLY and FYNNEI. The CDR3 DNA reads as TGTGCCAGCAGTATACCGGGACAGGGTTACGCTAATGAAAAACTGTTTTTT. Translation: CASSIPGQGYANEKLFF.

This CDR3 is CASSPGYEQYF. The CDR3 DNA reads TGTGCCAGCAGCCCCGGTTACGAGCAGTACTTC. V gene TRBV5-5 combines with J gene TRBJ2-7; D is unclear. The CDR3 extends over 11 amino acids. The V end was cut by 4 bases, the J end by 4 bases, with 6 bases between. Germline-derived CDR1 and CDR2 are SGHKS and YYEKEE (reference sequence).

The genes are TRBV6-6 and TRBJ2-1, with 11 bases identical to TRBD1. The germline CDR1 and CDR2 sequences are MNHNY and SVGAGI (reference sequence). The CDR3 is made up of 16 amino acids. With 1 base clipped from V and 7 bases from J, the junction kept 6 bases outside the gene matches. CDR3 DNA sequence: TGTGCCAGCAGTTACTTGCTGGGACAGGGGGGGAATGAGCAGTTCTTC. Its protein is CASSYLLGQGGNEQFF.

Here the CDR3 DNA reads TGTGCCAGCAGGACTGACTCAACTAATGAAAAACTGTTTTTT. This encodes CASRTDSTNEKLFF. The J gene is TRBJ1-4, the V gene TRBV7-2; D remains unclear. V was clipped by 6 bases and J by 0 bases, with 8 bases between them. Looked up from germline, CDR1 is SGHTA and CDR2 is FQGNSA. This CDR3 has 14 amino acids.